At least ten counts were recorded for the clone carrying this T cell receptor (beta chain). V was shortened by 5 bases and J by 2 bases, with 8 bases between the two germline ends. CDR3 length: 13 residues. Germline V gene sequence: CDR1 SGHTA, CDR2 FQGNSA. TCRdb ran MiXCR on the RT-PCR reads and lists one entry per CDR3 protein. The sample lists hundreds of thousands of distinct CDR3 sequences; 13% to 15% were seen once. This TCR derives from a female donor in good health, serving as a healthy control. Sequencing input: memory CD4+ T cells from blood. V usage is TRBV7-2 and J usage is TRBJ2-3; D ambiguous. The DNA of the CDR3 is TGTGCCAGCAGCAGAGACCTCACAGATACGCAGTATTTT. Its translation: CASSRDLTDTQYF.